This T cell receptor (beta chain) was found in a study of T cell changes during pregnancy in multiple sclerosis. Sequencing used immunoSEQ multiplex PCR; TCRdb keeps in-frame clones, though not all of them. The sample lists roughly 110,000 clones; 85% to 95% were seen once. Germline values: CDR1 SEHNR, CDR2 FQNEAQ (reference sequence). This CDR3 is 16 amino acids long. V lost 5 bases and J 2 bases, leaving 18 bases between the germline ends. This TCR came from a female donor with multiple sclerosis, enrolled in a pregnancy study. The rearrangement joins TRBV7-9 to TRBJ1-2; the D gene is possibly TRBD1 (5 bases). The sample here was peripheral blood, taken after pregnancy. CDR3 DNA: TGTGCCAGCAGCCCTCAAGGGCTCCAGGGAAACTATGGCTACACCTTC. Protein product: CASSPQGLQGNYGYTF.